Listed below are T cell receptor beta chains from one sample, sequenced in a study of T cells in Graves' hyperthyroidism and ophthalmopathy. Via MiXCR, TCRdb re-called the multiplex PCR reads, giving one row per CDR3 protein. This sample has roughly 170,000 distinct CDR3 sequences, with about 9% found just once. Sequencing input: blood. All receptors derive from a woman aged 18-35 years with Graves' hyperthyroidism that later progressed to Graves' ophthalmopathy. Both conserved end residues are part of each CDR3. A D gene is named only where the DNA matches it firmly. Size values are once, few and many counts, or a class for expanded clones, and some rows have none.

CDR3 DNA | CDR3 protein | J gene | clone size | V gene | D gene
TGTGCCAGCAGTGAAGTGTCAGGGGCTACCTACGAGCAGTACTTC | CASSEVSGATYEQYF | TRBJ2-7 | many | TRBV6-1 | NA
TGTGCCAGCAGCACCGGGACAGGGGGCTACTATGGCTACACCTTC | CASSTGTGGYYGYTF | TRBJ1-2 | NA | TRBV12-3/TRBV12-4 | TRBD1
TGTGCCAGCTCAAACGGACTAGCGGGGAGCTCCTACGAGCAGTACTTC | CASSNGLAGSSYEQYF | TRBJ2-7 | many | TRBV18 | TRBD2
TGCAGTGCTAGAGATTGGGAGGACTCTGGGGCCAACGTCCTGACTTTC | CSARDWEDSGANVLTF | TRBJ2-6 | NA | TRBV20-1 | NA
TGTGCCAGCAGCGGGACAGCCTTAGACCAAGAGACCCAGTACTTC | CASSGTALDQETQYF | TRBJ2-5 | many | TRBV7-6 | TRBD1
TGTGCCATCAGTGAAGGGGGGGCGGGGGGTCTCTTCTACGAGCAGTACTTC | CAISEGGAGGLFYEQYF | TRBJ2-7 | few | TRBV10-3 | TRBD2
TGTGCCAGTAGTATCTGGCAATCGAACACTGAAGCTTTCTTT | CASSIWQSNTEAFF | TRBJ1-1 | many | TRBV19 | NA
TGCAGTGCTACATCAAGCCCGGGACAGGGGCTGGGCAATCAGCCCCAGCATTTT | CSATSSPGQGLGNQPQHF | TRBJ1-5 | few | TRBV20-1 | TRBD1
TGTGCCAGCTCACCACAGGGACTGGGCACTGAAGCTTTCTTT | CASSPQGLGTEAFF | TRBJ1-1 | many | TRBV18 | NA
TGTGCCAGCGGCCGGGACAGTCCTGAAGCTTTCTTT | CASGRDSPEAFF | TRBJ1-1 | many | TRBV2 | TRBD1
TGTGCCAGCAACTTACCCTCCAACAATGAGCAGTTCTTC | CASNLPSNNEQFF | TRBJ2-1 | many | TRBV12-3/TRBV12-4 | NA
TGTGCCAGCAGTCCCATAGGGGGAGGCGGAGATCAGCCCCAGCATTTT | CASSPIGGGGDQPQHF | TRBJ1-5 | many | TRBV28 | NA
TGTGCCAGCAGTGTGGGACAGGGGCCTGCCGGGGAGCTGTTTTTT | CASSVGQGPAGELFF | TRBJ2-2 | few | TRBV6-4 | TRBD1
TGTGCCAGCAGCCAAGGCAGGGCCGTATACACCTTC | CASSQGRAVYTF | TRBJ1-2 | NA | TRBV14 | NA
TGTGCCAGCAGCTTGATTAGCATCACAGATACGCAGTATTTT | CASSLISITDTQYF | TRBJ2-3 | few | TRBV5-4 | NA
TGTGCCAGCAGCCTTGAGCGGGAGGGCCTAAATGAGCAGTTCTTC | CASSLEREGLNEQFF | TRBJ2-1 | many | TRBV7-8 | TRBD2
TGTGCCAGTAGCAACGACGGAAACTATGGCTACACCTTC | CASSNDGNYGYTF | TRBJ1-2 | many | TRBV27 | NA
TGTGCCAGTAGTTGGACAGGACCCCAAGAGACCCAGTACTTC | CASSWTGPQETQYF | TRBJ2-5 | many | TRBV19 | TRBD1
TGTGCCAGCAGCTTAGCCACAGGGAACACTGAAGCTTTCTTT | CASSLATGNTEAFF | TRBJ1-1 | medium-sized | TRBV7-2 | NA
TGTGCCAGCAGCCGGGACAGGGAGGGAGGCTACACCTTC | CASSRDREGGYTF | TRBJ1-2 | few | TRBV6-1 | TRBD1
TGTGCCAGCAGTTTATTCGGGAGGTCCAATGAGCAGTTCTTC | CASSLFGRSNEQFF | TRBJ2-1 | many | TRBV28 | TRBD2
TGTGCCAGTAGTATCCTCAGACAGAGCAATCAGCCCCAGCATTTT | CASSILRQSNQPQHF | TRBJ1-5 | few | TRBV19 | NA
TGTGCCAGCAGTTCAAACACAGATACGCAGTATTTT | CASSSNTDTQYF | TRBJ2-3 | many | TRBV28 | NA
TGTGCTAGTGCCTCAACTGGGACCCAGTACTTC | CASASTGTQYF | TRBJ2-5 | few | TRBV12-5 | NA
TGCAGTGCTAGGGCCGCTAGCGGGAAGTACAATGAGCAGTTCTTC | CSARAASGKYNEQFF | TRBJ2-1 | many | TRBV20-1 | TRBD2
TGTGCCAGCAGTTTACCGCCGGGGTCTACTACTTATTCAGCCTACGAGCAGTACTTC | CASSLPPGSTTYSAYEQYF | TRBJ2-7 | many | TRBV28 | NA
TGTGCCAGCAGTTCCGGGACTAGCGGGAGGACCACAGATACGCAGTATTTT | CASSSGTSGRTTDTQYF | TRBJ2-3 | few | TRBV6-2/TRBV6-3 | TRBD2
TGCGCCAGCAGCTACCGGACAGGGGGTGGGTCAGATACGCAGTATTTT | CASSYRTGGGSDTQYF | TRBJ2-3 | NA | TRBV4-1 | TRBD1
TGCGCCAGCAGCCGCGCTGCCCCCGGGCCCCAGCATTTT | CASSRAAPGPQHF | TRBJ1-5 | many | TRBV4-1 | NA
TGTGCCAGCAGCCAAGTAGGGACAGGGAATGGCTACACCTTC | CASSQVGTGNGYTF | TRBJ1-2 | few | TRBV4-2 | TRBD1
TGTGCCAGCAGCCAAGTCAGCCGCTCTGGAAACACCATATATTTT | CASSQVSRSGNTIYF | TRBJ1-3 | many | TRBV14 | NA
TGTGCCATCAGTCTGGAAGGGGGTAACTATGGCTACACCTTC | CAISLEGGNYGYTF | TRBJ1-2 | many | TRBV10-3 | NA
TGTGCCAGCAGCCAACAGCTCTCTGGAAACACCATATATTTT | CASSQQLSGNTIYF | TRBJ1-3 | many | TRBV14 | NA
TGTGCCACCAGTGGAACCCCGAACACCGGGGAGCTGTTTTTT | CATSGTPNTGELFF | TRBJ2-2 | NA | TRBV24-1 | NA
TGTGCCAGCAGCCCAAGTATGAAGCCTTCATCCTACGAGCAGTACTTC | CASSPSMKPSSYEQYF | TRBJ2-7 | NA | TRBV7-6 | NA